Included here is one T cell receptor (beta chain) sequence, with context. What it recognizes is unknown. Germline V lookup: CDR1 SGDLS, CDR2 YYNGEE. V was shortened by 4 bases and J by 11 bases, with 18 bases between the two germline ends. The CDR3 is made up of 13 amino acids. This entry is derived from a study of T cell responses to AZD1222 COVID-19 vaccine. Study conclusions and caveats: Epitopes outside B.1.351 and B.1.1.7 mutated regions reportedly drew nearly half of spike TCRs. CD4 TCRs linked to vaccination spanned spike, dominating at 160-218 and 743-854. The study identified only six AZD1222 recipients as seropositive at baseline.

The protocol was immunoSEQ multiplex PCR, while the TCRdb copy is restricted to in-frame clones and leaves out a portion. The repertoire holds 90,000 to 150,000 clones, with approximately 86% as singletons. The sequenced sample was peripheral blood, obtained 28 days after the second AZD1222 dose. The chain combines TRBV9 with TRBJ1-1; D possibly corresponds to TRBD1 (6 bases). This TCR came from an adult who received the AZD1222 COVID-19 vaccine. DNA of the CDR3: TGTGCCAGCAGCCCTAACACAGGGAGGTGGGCTTTCTTT. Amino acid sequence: CASSPNTGRWAFF.